Listed here are 18 T cell receptor beta chains from one sample, sequenced in a study of regulatory T cells in long-lasting Graves disease. Stated time point: newly diagnosed GD, antithyroid drugs for less than 3 months. Following extraction of RNA from PBMCs, that RNA was used to make the TCR library. Combining iRepertoire HTBI primers with Arm-PCR of CDR3 regions, the authors built TCR beta libraries. One entry per CDR3 protein, called by TCRdb with MiXCR from the multiplex PCR reads. The table includes about 440,000 distinct CDR3 sequences, roughly 15% detected once. This sample also belongs to another study, concerning T cells in Graves' hyperthyroidism and ophthalmopathy.

Sequenced here: peripheral blood mononuclear cells (PBMCs), sampled at new diagnosis, from a patient treated with antithyroid drugs. All receptors come from a woman in her late teens or twenties with Graves disease.

There are a few counts of this clonotype. The chain carries TRBV27 and TRBJ1-5, with D tentatively TRBD1 (6 bases). The germline V gene encodes CDR1 MNHEY and CDR2 SMNVEV (reference sequence). The CDR3 is made up of 14 amino acids. The V gene lost 5 bases and the J gene lost 7 bases, with 15 bases spanning the gap. CDR3 coding DNA: TGTGCCAGCAGTGGGGGAGAGGGGGGGCAGCCCCAGCATTTT. Translated, it gives CASSGGEGGQPQHF.

The table lists this clonotype with a few counts. The chain combines TRBV20-1 with TRBJ2-7; 9 bases agree with TRBD2. Unmatched junction bases numbered 8, after V lost 6 bases and J lost 5 bases. The CDR3 runs to 13 residues. CDR1 is DFQATT and CDR2 is SNEGSKA in the germline V gene (reference sequence). The CDR3 DNA is TGCAGTGCCAGTAGCGGGAGAAGCAACGAGCAGTACTTC. Translating gives CSASSGRSNEQYF.

This chain connects TRBV6-1 to TRBJ1-2, with D unclear. Between the trimmed V and J ends, which lost 7 bases and 2 bases, there was a span of 11 bases. From germline, CDR1 is MNHNS and CDR2 SASEGT. This CDR3 has 13 residues. CDR3 coding DNA: TGTGCCAGCATAGGCAACAACAACTATGGCTACACCTTC. This sequence encodes CASIGNNNYGYTF.

This clonotype was found many times. V gene TRBV18 combines with J gene TRBJ2-7; D not resolved. This CDR3 has 15 amino acids. Trimming stripped 2 bases from V and 2 bases from J, with 13 bases between. CDR1 is KGHSH, CDR2 LQKENI, per germline. This CDR3 reads CASSPTASMAYEQYF. CDR3 in DNA: TGTGCCAGCTCACCAACGGCGTCCATGGCCTACGAGCAGTACTTC.

This chain links TRBV20-1 with TRBJ2-2, with 9 bases aligning to TRBD2. Germline V gives CDR1 DFQATT, CDR2 SNEGSKA (reference sequence). This CDR3 region has 14 residues. The CDR3 nucleotides are TGCAATGCCCTGACTAGCGGGAACACCGGGGAGCTGTTTTTT. This sequence encodes CNALTSGNTGELFF.

This clonotype was seen ten or more times. This chain joins TRBV7-2 and TRBJ1-5, with 9 bases lining up with TRBD1. Germline lookup yields CDR1 SGHTA and CDR2 FQGNSA. The CDR3 spans 13 residues. V dropped 8 bases and J dropped 5; count of bases not matched to a gene: 4. The CDR3 sequence: CASQQGADQPQHF. The CDR3 DNA reads as TGTGCCAGCCAACAGGGGGCCGATCAGCCCCAGCATTTT.

A note on this clonotype: This may be a read error: a much more frequent sequence differs by one nucleotide. J is TRBJ2-5 and V is TRBV20-1, with D perhaps being TRBD1 or TRBD2 (6 bases each). In germline, CDR1 is DFQATT, CDR2 SNEGSKA (reference sequence). The CDR3 consists of 13 residues. The ends were cut back, 0 bases at V and 5 bases at J, with 10 bases in the middle. The chain's CDR3 is CSAREGGRETQYF. In DNA, the CDR3 is TGCAGTGCTAGAGAAGGGGGGCGGGAGACCCAGTACTTC.

This clonotype was detected only a few times. The chain links TRBV28 to TRBJ1-2; no definite D call. Trimming shortened V by 3 bases and J by 4 bases, and 6 bases separated the two germline ends. CDR3 length: 12 amino acids. In germline, CDR1 is MDHEN, CDR2 SYDVKM. In DNA, the CDR3 is TGTGCCAGCAGTTTTAGGACCTATGGCTACACCTTC. Its protein product is CASSFRTYGYTF.

The J gene is TRBJ1-6, the V gene TRBV29-1; D is uncertain. In germline, CDR1 is SQVTM, CDR2 ANQGSEA. The CDR3 has 12 residues. CDR3 DNA: TGCAGAAAGATGTTAATCCATTCACCCCTCCACTTT. Amino acid sequence: CRKMLIHSPLHF. Full variable domain (outside the CDR3, taken from reference TRBV29-1 and TRBJ1-6): SAVISQKPSRDICQRGTSLTIQCQVDSQVTMMFWYRQQPGQSLTLIATANQGSEATYESGFVIDKFPISRPNLTFSTLTVSNMSPEDSSIYLCRKMLIHSPLHFGNGTRLTVT.

This clonotype has ten or more counts. The rearrangement uses TRBV7-2 and TRBJ2-7; D is perhaps TRBD1 or TRBD2 (6 bases each). The V gene lost 1 base and the J gene lost 1 base, with 11 bases spanning the gap. CDR3 size: 15 residues. Looked up from germline, CDR1 is SGHTA and CDR2 is FQGNSA. The CDR3 spells CASSLGGGGSYEQYF. The CDR3 DNA is TGTGCCAGCAGCTTAGGAGGGGGAGGTTCCTACGAGCAGTACTTC.

A few counts support this clonotype. The chain couples TRBV11-2 to TRBJ2-7, with 13 bases matching TRBD2. Trimming at V came to 4 bases and at J to 3 bases, leaving 15 bases not matched to a gene. This CDR3 has 19 residues. CDR1 SGHAT and CDR2 FQNNGV come from the germline V gene. CDR3 region: CASSSLRGLAGQSVYEQYF. The DNA of the CDR3 is TGTGCCAGCAGCTCGCTGAGGGGACTAGCGGGACAATCCGTCTACGAGCAGTACTTC. The full variable domain, rest sourced from reference TRBV11-2 and TRBJ2-7, is EAGVAQSPRYKIIEKRQSVAFWCNPISGHATLYWYQQILGQGPKLLIQFQNNGVVDDSQLPKDRFSAERLKGVDSTLKIQPAKLEDSAVYLCASSSLRGLAGQSVYEQYFGPGTRLTVT.

There are many counts of this clonotype. This chain connects TRBV2 to TRBJ1-5; D remains ambiguous. The CDR3 is 12 residues long. Trimming pared 3 bases from V and 5 bases from J, leaving 5 bases between. Germline V gives CDR1 SNHLY, CDR2 FYNNEI. The CDR3 region has the DNA TGTGCCAGCAGTGACAGTCATCAGCCCCAGCATTTT. The encoded protein is CASSDSHQPQHF.

This clonotype occurred a few times. V gene TRBV28 combines with J gene TRBJ2-5; tentative D call: TRBD2 (5 bases). The CDR3 sequence is 12 residues long. Trimming stripped 8 bases from V and 1 base from J, with 8 bases between. Germline V CDR1 and CDR2: MDHEN, SYDVKM. The CDR3 DNA sequence: TGTGCCAGCCTAGCCGGCCAAGAGACCCAGTACTTC. This translates into CASLAGQETQYF.

This clonotype is a singleton in its sample. The CDR3 does not end in the conserved phenylalanine or tryptophan, so this is likely a read error. V and J are TRBV7-9 and TRBJ2-7, with 7 bases that match TRBD1. Unmatched junction bases numbered 4, after V lost 4 bases and J lost 1 base. Germline V lookup: CDR1 SEHNR, CDR2 FQNEAQ (reference sequence). The CDR3 contains 14 residues. The CDR3 region is CASSSDRNSYEQYS. CDR3 bases: TGTGCCAGCAGCTCGGACAGGAATTCCTACGAGCAGTACTCC.

Note on this clonotype: A much larger clone differs from this one at a single base, so this may be a read error. The gene calls are TRBV2 and TRBJ2-1; D uncertain. Germline CDR1 is SNHLY and CDR2 is FYNNEI. Trimming took off 6 bases at V and 8 bases at J, with 20 bases between the two ends. The CDR3 runs 15 residues. The DNA of the CDR3 is TGTGCCAGCAGCGTAAAGGATGCCGCAAGGGATGAGCAGTTCTTC. Protein sequence: CASSVKDAARDEQFF. The whole variable domain, remainder taken from reference TRBV2 and TRBJ2-1, is EPEVTQTPSHQVTQMGQEVILRCVPISNHLYFYWYRQILGQKVEFLVSFYNNEISEKSEIFDDQFSVERPDGSNFTLKIRSTKLEDSAMYFCASSVKDAARDEQFFGPGTRLTVL.

The gene calls are TRBV2 and TRBJ2-1; D unresolved. The germline V gene has CDR1 SNHLY and CDR2 FYNNEI. Trimming took off 6 bases at V and 7 bases at J, with 16 bases between the two ends. This CDR3 has 14 residues. The CDR3 nucleotides read TGTGCCAGCAGAGGGTCCGAGGTAACTAATGAGCAGTTCTTC. It translates to CASRGSEVTNEQFF.

This clonotype has just a few counts. The gene calls are TRBV3-1 and TRBJ2-3; TRBD2 matches at 15 bases. Germline CDR1 and CDR2: LGHDT and YNNKEL (reference sequence). This CDR3 has 18 amino acids. V shed 2 bases and J 2 bases; nucleotides not matched to a gene: 5. The CDR3 reads CASSQWGLAGGNTDTQYF. CDR3 nucleotides: TGTGCCAGCAGCCAATGGGGACTAGCGGGGGGAAACACAGATACGCAGTATTTT.

This clonotype has ten or more counts. The genes are TRBV12-3 or TRBV12-4 and TRBJ1-2; 10 positions agree with TRBD1. Trimming at V came to 7 bases and at J to 8 bases, leaving 7 bases not matched to a gene. This CDR3 region has 13 residues. As DNA, the CDR3 is TGTGCCAGCATCCCGACAGGGGGCTACGGCTACACCTTC. This sequence encodes CASIPTGGYGYTF.